This T cell receptor beta chain came from a study of cytomegalovirus exposure and HLA in healthy donors. As for the study in general: Researchers found that approximately 80% of under 450 genotyped donors fell within the Caucasian-associated ancestry cluster. Points from the study as a whole: Exclusion applied to some V segments, including TRBV6-2 and TRBV6-3, as they were indistinguishable. Cytomegalovirus-associated TCR beta chains were listed, numbering some 150.

Comment on this clone: Its antigen is still unknown.

The germline gives CDR1 SGHTA, CDR2 FQGNSA. There are 16 residues in the CDR3. The ends were cut back, 4 bases at V and 6 bases at J, with 20 bases in the middle. The PCR ran on 60 Vbeta and 13 Jbeta primers. The protocol was immunoSEQ multiplex PCR, while the TCRdb copy is restricted to in-frame clones and leaves out a portion. The table includes tens of thousands of clones, about four fifths detected once. The sequence came from a woman aged 18-29 years in good health and CMV-seronegative. This chain joins TRBV7-2 and TRBJ2-3; a possible D gene is TRBD2 (5 bases). Specimen: PBMCs. DNA for the CDR3: TGTGCCAGCAGCTACGCCGGGATCGAGGCTGTGGATACGCAGTATTTT. Protein: CASSYAGIEAVDTQYF.